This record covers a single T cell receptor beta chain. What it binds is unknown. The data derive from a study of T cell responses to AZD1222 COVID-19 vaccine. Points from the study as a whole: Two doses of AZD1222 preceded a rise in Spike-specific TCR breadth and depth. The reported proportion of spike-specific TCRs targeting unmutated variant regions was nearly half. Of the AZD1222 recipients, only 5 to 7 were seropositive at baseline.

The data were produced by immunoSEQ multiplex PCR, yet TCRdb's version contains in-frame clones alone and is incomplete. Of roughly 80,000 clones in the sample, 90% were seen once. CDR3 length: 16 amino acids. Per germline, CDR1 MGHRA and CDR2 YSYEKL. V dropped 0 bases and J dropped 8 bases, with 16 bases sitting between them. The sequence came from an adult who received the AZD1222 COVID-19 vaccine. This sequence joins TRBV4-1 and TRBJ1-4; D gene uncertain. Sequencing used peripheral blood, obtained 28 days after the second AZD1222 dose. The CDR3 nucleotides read TGCGCCAGCAGCCAAGATCGCGGAACAGAGTACGAAAAACTGTTTTTT. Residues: CASSQDRGTEYEKLFF.